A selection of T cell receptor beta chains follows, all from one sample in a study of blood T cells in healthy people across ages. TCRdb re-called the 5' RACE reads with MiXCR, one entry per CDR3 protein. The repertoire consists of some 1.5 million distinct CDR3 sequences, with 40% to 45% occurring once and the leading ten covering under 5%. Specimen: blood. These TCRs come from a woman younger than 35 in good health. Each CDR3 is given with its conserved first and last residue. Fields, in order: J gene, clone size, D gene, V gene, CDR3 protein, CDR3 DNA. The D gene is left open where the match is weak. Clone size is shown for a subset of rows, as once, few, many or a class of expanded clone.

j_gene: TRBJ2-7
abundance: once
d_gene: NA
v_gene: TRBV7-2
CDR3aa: CASSVVGTDSYEQYF
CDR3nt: TGTGCCAGCAGCGTCGTAGGGACTGACTCCTACGAGCAGTACTTC

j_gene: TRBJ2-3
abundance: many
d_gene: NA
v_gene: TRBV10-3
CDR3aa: CAISESAADIESDTQYF
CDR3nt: TGTGCCATCAGTGAGTCAGCGGCGGATATCGAATCAGATACGCAGTATTTT

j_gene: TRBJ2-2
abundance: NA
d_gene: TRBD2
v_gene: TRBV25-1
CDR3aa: CASSDRLALNTGELFF
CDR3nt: TGTGCCAGCAGTGACCGACTAGCGCTAAACACCGGGGAGCTGTTTTTT

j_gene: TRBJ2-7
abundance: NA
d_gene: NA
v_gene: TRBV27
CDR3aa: CASSLLGGSSSYNEQYF
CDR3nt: TGTGCCAGCAGTTTGCTAGGGGGATCCAGCTCCTACAATGAGCAGTACTTC

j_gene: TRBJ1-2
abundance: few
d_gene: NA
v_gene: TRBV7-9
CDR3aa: CASSLSTGNTYGYTF
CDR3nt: TGTGCCAGCAGCTTATCAACCGGGAACACCTATGGCTACACCTTC

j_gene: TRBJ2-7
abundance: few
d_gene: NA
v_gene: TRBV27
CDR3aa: CASSFAITYEQYF
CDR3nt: TGTGCCAGCAGTTTTGCCATCACCTACGAGCAGTACTTC

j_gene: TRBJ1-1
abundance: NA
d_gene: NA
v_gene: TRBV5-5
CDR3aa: CASSLLTGNAEAFF
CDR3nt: TGTGCCAGCAGCCTACTGACGGGGAACGCTGAAGCTTTCTTT

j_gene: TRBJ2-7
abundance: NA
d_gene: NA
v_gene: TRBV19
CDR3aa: CASSIGTGPYEQYF
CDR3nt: TGTGCCAGTAGTATAGGCACCGGTCCCTACGAGCAGTACTTC

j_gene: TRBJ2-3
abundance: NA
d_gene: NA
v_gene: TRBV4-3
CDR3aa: CASSQDPTGTDTQYF
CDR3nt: TGCGCCAGCAGCCAAGATCCGACGGGAACAGATACGCAGTATTTT

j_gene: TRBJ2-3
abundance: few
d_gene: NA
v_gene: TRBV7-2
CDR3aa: CASSPESSDTQYF
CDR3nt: TGTGCCAGCAGCCCCGAGTCATCAGATACGCAGTATTTT

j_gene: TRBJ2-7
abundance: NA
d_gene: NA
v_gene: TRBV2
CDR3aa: CASSADFTSYEQYF
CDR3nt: TGTGCCAGCAGTGCAGACTTTACCTCCTACGAGCAGTACTTC

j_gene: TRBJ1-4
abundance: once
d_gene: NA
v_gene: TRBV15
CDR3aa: CATSRDLSNEKLFF
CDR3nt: TGTGCCACCAGCAGAGATCTCAGTAATGAAAAACTGTTTTTT

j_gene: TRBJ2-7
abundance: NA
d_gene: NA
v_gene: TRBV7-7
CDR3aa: CASSLGQGPTYEQYF
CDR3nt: TGTGCCAGCAGCTTAGGTCAGGGCCCCACCTACGAGCAGTACTTC

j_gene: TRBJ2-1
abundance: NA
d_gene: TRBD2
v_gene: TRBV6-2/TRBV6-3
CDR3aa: CASSPERGRHEQFF
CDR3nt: TGTGCCAGCAGTCCGGAGCGGGGTCGACATGAGCAGTTCTTC

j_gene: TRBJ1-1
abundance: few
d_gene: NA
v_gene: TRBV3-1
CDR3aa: CASSPQVWGTEAFF
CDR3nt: TGTGCCAGCAGCCCACAGGTTTGGGGCACTGAAGCTTTCTTT

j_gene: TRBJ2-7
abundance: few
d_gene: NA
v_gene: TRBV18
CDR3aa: CASSPSTQKRWNEQYF
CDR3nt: TGTGCCAGCTCACCTTCTACTCAGAAAAGGTGGAACGAGCAGTACTTC

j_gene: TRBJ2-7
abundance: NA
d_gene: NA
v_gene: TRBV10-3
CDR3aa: CAISEAVYEQYF
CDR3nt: TGTGCCATCAGTGAGGCAGTCTACGAGCAGTACTTC

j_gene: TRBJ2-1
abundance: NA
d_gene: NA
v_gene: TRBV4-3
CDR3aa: CASGQDKATGWLLEQFF
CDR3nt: TGCGCCAGCGGCCAAGATAAGGCCACGGGGTGGCTTTTAGAGCAGTTCTTC

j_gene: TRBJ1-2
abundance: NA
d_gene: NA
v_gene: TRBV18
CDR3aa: CASSPYQGGDYGYTF
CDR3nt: TGTGCCAGCTCACCATATCAGGGTGGTGACTATGGCTACACCTTC

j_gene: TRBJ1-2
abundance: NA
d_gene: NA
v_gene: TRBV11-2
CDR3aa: CASSNRADYGYTF
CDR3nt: TGTGCCAGCAGTAACCGGGCGGACTATGGCTACACCTTC